A selection of T cell receptor beta chains follows, all from one sample in a study of blood T cell repertoires in COVID-19. Here immunoSEQ multiplex PCR was the method, and the copy in TCRdb shows in-frame clones only, minus some. The sample holds some 500,000 clones, over 75% seen once. Source material: PBMCs or T cells enriched from blood (not recorded which). The receptor set was obtained from a middle-aged woman who had recovered from COVID-19. Each CDR3 is given with its conserved first and last residue. The D gene is left open where the match is weak. Rows give clone size only sometimes, using once, few, many, or a class for an expanded clone.

j_call: TRBJ1-1; v_call: TRBV11-2; clone_size: NA; d_call: NA; cdr3_aa: CASSVDSHSGTEAFF; cdr3_nt: TGTGCCAGCAGCGTCGACAGCCACTCGGGTACTGAAGCTTTCTTT
j_call: TRBJ1-2; v_call: TRBV24-1; clone_size: NA; d_call: NA; cdr3_aa: CATSRRTDVGYTF; cdr3_nt: TGTGCCACCAGTCGTAGGACAGATGTTGGCTACACCTTC
j_call: TRBJ1-5; v_call: TRBV5-1; clone_size: NA; d_call: TRBD1; cdr3_aa: CASRKTGDYNQPQHF; cdr3_nt: TGCGCCAGCAGGAAGACAGGGGATTACAATCAGCCCCAGCATTTT
j_call: TRBJ2-1; v_call: TRBV19; clone_size: NA; d_call: NA; cdr3_aa: CASAPGDFYNEQFF; cdr3_nt: TGTGCCAGCGCACCGGGGGACTTCTACAATGAGCAGTTCTTC
j_call: TRBJ1-1; v_call: TRBV7-2; clone_size: NA; d_call: NA; cdr3_aa: CASSPPRQGNTEAFF; cdr3_nt: TGTGCCAGCAGCCCCCCACGGCAGGGGAATACTGAAGCTTTCTTT
j_call: TRBJ2-7; v_call: TRBV18; clone_size: NA; d_call: NA; cdr3_aa: CASSPAGVAYEQYF; cdr3_nt: TGTGCCAGCTCACCGGCCGGGGTAGCCTACGAGCAGTACTTC
j_call: TRBJ1-2; v_call: TRBV6-5; clone_size: few; d_call: NA; cdr3_aa: CASSYSTAEGFGGYTF; cdr3_nt: TGTGCCAGCAGTTACTCGACCGCGGAGGGTTTTGGCGGCTACACCTTC
j_call: TRBJ1-2; v_call: TRBV2; clone_size: NA; d_call: TRBD1; cdr3_aa: CASRLRGGPAVNYGYTF; cdr3_nt: TGTGCCAGCAGACTCCGAGGGGGCCCCGCCGTTAACTATGGCTACACCTTC
j_call: TRBJ2-7; v_call: TRBV10-2; clone_size: NA; d_call: NA; cdr3_aa: CASSETGPGARGFSSYEQYF; cdr3_nt: TGCGCCAGCAGTGAGACAGGGCCCGGGGCGAGGGGATTCAGCTCCTACGAGCAGTACTTC
j_call: TRBJ2-7; v_call: TRBV10-3; clone_size: NA; d_call: TRBD2; cdr3_aa: CATNLAGAPPDEQYF; cdr3_nt: TGTGCCACCAACTTAGCGGGAGCGCCCCCCGACGAGCAGTACTTC
j_call: TRBJ2-7; v_call: TRBV7-9; clone_size: NA; d_call: NA; cdr3_aa: CASGIVYEQYF; cdr3_nt: TGTGCCAGCGGTATAGTCTACGAGCAGTACTTC
j_call: TRBJ2-5; v_call: TRBV5-3; clone_size: NA; d_call: NA; cdr3_aa: CARSHIPGGGSMETQYF; cdr3_nt: TGTGCCAGAAGCCACATTCCCGGGGGCGGGAGTATGGAGACCCAGTACTTC
j_call: TRBJ2-7; v_call: TRBV5-1; clone_size: NA; d_call: TRBD2; cdr3_aa: CASSLDAGGPRDF; cdr3_nt: TGCGCCAGCAGCTTAGACGCGGGAGGGCCGAGAGACTTC
j_call: TRBJ2-3; v_call: TRBV6-4; clone_size: NA; d_call: TRBD2; cdr3_aa: CASRTRGSTDTQYF; cdr3_nt: TGTGCCAGCAGAACGCGGGGGAGCACAGATACGCAGTATTTT
j_call: TRBJ2-5; v_call: TRBV27; clone_size: NA; d_call: TRBD1; cdr3_aa: CASSLSPGTVLETQYF; cdr3_nt: TGTGCCAGCAGTTTATCGCCCGGGACAGTTTTAGAGACCCAGTACTTC
j_call: TRBJ2-7; v_call: TRBV6-5; clone_size: NA; d_call: TRBD1; cdr3_aa: CASSPRARGEQYF; cdr3_nt: TGTGCCAGCAGTCCGAGGGCCAGGGGGGAGCAGTACTTC
j_call: TRBJ2-3; v_call: TRBV10-3; clone_size: NA; d_call: NA; cdr3_aa: CAISDGLSANTQYF; cdr3_nt: TGTGCCATCAGTGATGGCCTGAGCGCGAATACGCAGTATTTT